Included here is one TCR beta chain sequence, with context. Which antigen it targets is not known. No base quality values were provided; no much bigger clone lies one nucleotide off. Spanning cysteine to phenylalanine, the CDR3 consists of 14 amino acids. The DNA shown is the 42-base CDR3, in frame from base 1. Cut back by 2 bases and 3 bases, the V and J ends lie 8 bases apart. The germline V gene encodes CDR1 SQVTM and CDR2 ANQGSEA. A second Seattle source provided samples from volunteer blood donors who had recovered from COVID-19. Whole blood was collected in K2EDTA tubes by collaborating institutions according to the institutions' own protocols. For TCRbeta analysis, collaborator samples were shipped as frozen whole blood, as isolated PBMCs, or as DNA extracted from either sample type. The sample is drawn from a study of blood T cell repertoires in COVID-19 (TCRdb year 2020). Turning to the overall study: Samples covering the acute and convalescent phases of COVID-19 were provided by collaborators in the United States, Italy and Spain. The prospective study material was composed of cDNA or gDNA derived from T cells, B-cell-depleted T cells, or PBMCs. Deeply sampled blood TCRbeta repertoires from subjects exposed to, actively infected with, or recovered from COVID-19 were included in the dataset. A freely available public database, intended as a resource for researchers studying the immune response to SARS-CoV-2, is where the repertoires were released. The samples were drawn from two sources: the first 160 participants of the ongoing ImmuneRACE study, and 1,000 to 1,500 subjects contributed by 6 global collaborators. Nearly every sample came with metadata listing a de-identified subject ID, COVID-19 status, age in years and sex. Where available, HLA class I and class II types were obtained from metadata supplied by the sample provider rather than from assay-based typing.

The investigation overall reported the following: The amount of clinical and demographic metadata varied by source and participant and was provided uncurated.

TCRbeta CDR3 regions were amplified from genomic DNA by means of the immunoSEQ Assay, a bias-controlled multiplex PCR. The source study handled its data this way. Nucleated cell counts per sample were estimated from amplification of reference gene primers within the assay. Sequence reads were collapsed and filtered to measure the absolute abundance of every unique TCRbeta CDR3 rearrangement. For each sample, productive Simpson clonality was calculated as the square root of Simpson's diversity index over productive rearrangements. The table comes from immuneACCESS by way of TCRdb, which keeps in-frame sequences with V and J called. Part of the clones is missing from these tables; in studies checked, under half for an unresolved V gene and the rest for unknown reasons. V, J and clone size were drawn from that table, and D and trimming were deduced from the DNA. The sample table shows about 240,000 clones, and about four fifths are seen once. Clones ranked in the top ten supply more than 1.5% of the sample.

The specimen was peripheral blood. This clonotype was obtained from a man aged 30-40 years who had recovered from COVID-19. This receptor chain uses TRBV29-1 and TRBJ2-6; the D gene remains uncertain. This receptor carries the CDR3 CSVESPFGANVLTF. The nucleotide sequence is given as TGCAGCGTTGAATCCCCGTTTGGGGCCAACGTCCTGACTTTC. The variable domain in full, with residues beyond the CDR3 obtained from the reference TRBV29-1 and TRBJ2-6 genes, is SAVISQKPSRDICQRGTSLTIQCQVDSQVTMMFWYRQQPGQSLTLIATANQGSEATYESGFVIDKFPISRPNLTFSTLTVSNMSPEDSSIYLCSVESPFGANVLTFGAGSRLTVL.